This T cell receptor beta chain comes out of a study of blood T cell repertoires in COVID-19. Libraries were prepared by immunoSEQ multiplex PCR; TCRdb keeps only in-frame clonotypes and omits some of them. Here the sample spans around 300,000 clones, around 90% being singletons. Categorization into cohorts depended on clinical history that participants reported. After removal of 6 bases from V and 7 bases from J, the junction contained 12 bases not matched to a gene. There are 14 residues in the CDR3. Germline V gene data show CDR1 as SGHDT and CDR2 as YYEEEE. The chain carries TRBV5-6 and TRBJ2-7; 8 positions match TRBD2. This sequence originates from a middle-aged woman who had recovered from COVID-19. Sequenced material: PBMCs or T cells enriched from blood (not recorded which). This CDR3 is CASTNPGGSREQYF. As DNA, the CDR3 is TGTGCCAGCACCAATCCGGGAGGGAGTCGGGAGCAGTACTTC.